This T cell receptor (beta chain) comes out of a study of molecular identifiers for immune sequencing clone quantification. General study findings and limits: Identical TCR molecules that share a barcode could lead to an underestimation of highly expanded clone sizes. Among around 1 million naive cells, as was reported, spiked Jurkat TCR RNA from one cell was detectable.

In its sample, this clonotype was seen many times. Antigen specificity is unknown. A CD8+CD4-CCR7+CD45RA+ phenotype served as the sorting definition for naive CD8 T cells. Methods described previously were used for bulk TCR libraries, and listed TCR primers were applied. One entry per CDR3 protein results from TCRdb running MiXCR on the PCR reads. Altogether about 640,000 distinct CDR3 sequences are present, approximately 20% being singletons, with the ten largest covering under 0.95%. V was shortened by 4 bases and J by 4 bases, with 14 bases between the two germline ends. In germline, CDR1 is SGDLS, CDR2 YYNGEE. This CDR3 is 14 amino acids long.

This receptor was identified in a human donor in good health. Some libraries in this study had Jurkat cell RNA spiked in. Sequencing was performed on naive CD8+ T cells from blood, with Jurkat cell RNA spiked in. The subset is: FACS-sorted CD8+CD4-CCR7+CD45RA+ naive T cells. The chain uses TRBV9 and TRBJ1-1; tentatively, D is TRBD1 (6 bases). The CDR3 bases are TGTGCCAGCAGCCTAGGAGGGGGGCCCACTGAAGCTTTCTTT. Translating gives CASSLGGGPTEAFF.